The next 32 T cell receptor beta chains were all read from a single sample in a study of high-grade serous ovarian cancer treatment subgroups. The tumor samples were collected prior to definitive surgery or chemotherapy. Here immunoSEQ multiplex PCR was the method, and the copy in TCRdb shows in-frame clones only, minus some. This table has about 1,100 clones, roughly 70% appearing once. The sample taken for sequencing was tumor tissue. All receptors come from a human donor with high-grade serous ovarian cancer.

The chain has TRBV27 and TRBJ2-7, with a weak D call TRBD1 (5 bases). The CDR3 has 13 amino acids. Germline CDR1 is MNHEY and CDR2 is SMNVEV (reference sequence). Trimming removed 6 bases at V and 6 bases at J, with 15 bases between. Here the CDR3 reads CASSLTWGREQYF. DNA of the CDR3: TGTGCCAGCAGCCTAACGTGGGGCCGCGAGCAGTACTTC.

The V gene is TRBV7-2, the J gene TRBJ2-1; 7 bases map to TRBD2. The CDR3 extends over 16 amino acids. CDR1 is SGHTA, CDR2 FQGNSA, per germline. Trimming removed 1 base from V and 4 bases from J; junction bases left unmatched: 7. This CDR3 reads CASSLGEGLGYNEQFF. In nucleotides, the CDR3 is TGTGCCAGCAGCTTAGGGGAGGGGCTGGGTTACAATGAGCAGTTCTTC.

This chain connects TRBV6-1 to TRBJ1-2, with 10 nucleotides matching TRBD1. The ends lost 7 bases at V and 2 bases at J; junction bases unmatched: 7. The CDR3 length is 15 residues. Looked up from germline, CDR1 is MNHNS and CDR2 is SASEGT. The CDR3 nucleotides read TGTGCCAGCAATTCTCCGGACAGGGGGAACTATGGCTACACCTTC. Translating gives CASNSPDRGNYGYTF.

The chain carries TRBV7-2 and TRBJ1-3; unclear D gene. CDR1 and CDR2 (germline): SGHTA, FQGNSA. V shed 1 base and J shed 4 bases, with 8 bases lying between them. The CDR3 sequence is 14 residues long. As DNA, the CDR3 is TGTGCCAGCAGCTTAGAGGCCAGAGGAAACACCATATATTTT. This codes for CASSLEARGNTIYF. The full variable domain, in which reference TRBV7-2 and TRBJ1-3 provide the parts outside the CDR3, is GAGVSQSPSNKVTEKGKDVELRCDPISGHTALYWYRQSLGQGLEFLIYFQGNSAPDKSGLPSDRFSAERTGGSVSTLTIQRTQQEDSAVYLCASSLEARGNTIYFGEGSWLTVV.

The V gene is TRBV27, the J gene TRBJ1-6; 7 bases are shared with TRBD1. CDR1 and CDR2 from the germline V gene are MNHEY and SMNVEV (reference sequence). V lost 6 bases and J lost 6; bases outside the gene matches: 8. The CDR3 loop spans 15 amino acids. CDR3 amino acids: CASRGQASGNSPLHF. Written as DNA, the CDR3 is TGTGCCAGCAGAGGACAGGCTTCGGGTAATTCACCCCTCCACTTT.

This rearrangement joins TRBV9 to TRBJ2-5; D could derive from TRBD1 or TRBD2 (5 bases each). The DNA end is more similar to TRBJ2-7, so the J call may be wrong. In germline, CDR1 is SGDLS, CDR2 YYNGEE. The CDR3 has 14 residues. The CDR3: CASSVSGRAYEQYF. The CDR3 DNA reads as TGTGCCAGCAGCGTAAGCGGCAGGGCCTACGAGCAGTACTTC.

As regards this clone: An end of the junction does not agree with germline; a read error may underlie this. This chain uses TRBV25-1 with TRBJ2-6; D is possibly TRBD1 (5 bases). The CDR3 has 18 amino acids. From germline, CDR1 is MGHDK and CDR2 SYGVNS. CDR3: CASSKPKELDKSGQRPDF. CDR3 sequence (DNA): TGTGCCAGCAGTAAACCCAAAGAACTGGACAAGTCGGGCCAACGTCCTGACTTT.

This chain uses TRBV6-4 with TRBJ2-3, with D possibly called TRBD1 or TRBD2 (5 bases each). Germline values: CDR1 MRHNA, CDR2 SNTAGT. Trimming shortened V by 4 bases and J by 2 bases, and 13 bases separated the two germline ends. CDR3 length: 15 amino acids. The CDR3 sequence: CASSGRLGDTDTQYF. The CDR3 region has the DNA TGTGCCAGCAGTGGCCGCCTGGGGGACACAGATACGCAGTATTTT.

The V gene is TRBV4-2, the J gene TRBJ1-2; D is perhaps TRBD1 (5 bases). Trimming left V 0 bases short and J 0 bases short, with 8 bases between. CDR1 and CDR2 (germline): LGHNA, YNFKEQ. The CDR3 has 15 residues. This chain's CDR3 is CASSQDRATNYGYTF. CDR3 in DNA: TGTGCCAGCAGCCAAGACAGGGCCACTAACTATGGCTACACCTTC.

The chain links TRBV5-4 to TRBJ2-1; D unresolved. Germline V gene lookup returns CDR1 SGHNT and CDR2 YYREEE (reference sequence). CDR3 size: 14 residues. With 0 bases removed from V and 4 bases from J, the gap between germline ends came to 8 bases. CDR3 nucleotides: TGTGCCAGCAGCTTGGTGTCCGGATACAATGAGCAGTTCTTC. It translates to CASSLVSGYNEQFF.

This clone was picked up a small number of times. The chain is built from TRBV6-5 and TRBJ2-7, with 8 bases that match TRBD1. V gave up 8 bases and J gave up 2 bases; unmatched junction bases: 11. Germline loops: CDR1 MNHEY, CDR2 SVGAGI. The length of the CDR3 is 15 residues. The DNA for the CDR3 is TGTGCCAGCGGCGACCGACAGGGGCCTACCTACGAGCAGTACTTC. This translates into CASGDRQGPTYEQYF.

This rearrangement joins TRBV7-6 to TRBJ2-1; D is tentatively TRBD1 or TRBD2 (6 bases each). CDR1 and CDR2 (germline): SGHVS, FNYEAQ. The germline V and J ends were trimmed by 1 base and 5 bases, with 9 bases remaining between them. The CDR3 sequence is 14 residues long. For the CDR3, the DNA is TGTGCCAGCAGCTTAGGGGGGGCGAACAATGAGCAGTTCTTC. This encodes CASSLGGANNEQFF.

The CDR3 is CASSSQTGLAAQYF. DNA for the CDR3: TGTGCCAGCAGCTCCCAGACGGGACTAGCCGCGCAGTACTTC. This chain connects TRBV11-2 to TRBJ2-7; 9 bases map to TRBD2. CDR3 size: 14 residues. Germline loops: CDR1 SGHAT, CDR2 FQNNGV. V shed 4 bases, J shed 9 bases, and the junction held 10 bases outside the gene matches.

The chain links TRBV6-6 to TRBJ2-3; D unclear. Trimming removed 4 bases from V and 5 bases from J, with 10 bases in between. The CDR3 has 13 amino acids. Germline values: CDR1 MNHNY, CDR2 SVGAGI (reference sequence). The CDR3 here is CASSSGFGDTQYF. CDR3 DNA sequence: TGTGCCAGCAGTTCAGGTTTTGGAGATACGCAGTATTTT.

J is TRBJ1-6 and V is TRBV7-2, with TRBD1 identical over 10 bases. Germline values: CDR1 SGHTA, CDR2 FQGNSA. V lost 7 bases and J lost 8; bases outside the gene matches: 11. There are 16 residues in the CDR3. The CDR3: CASNRGQGFFDSPLHF. The CDR3 DNA is TGTGCCAGCAACAGGGGACAGGGGTTTTTCGATTCACCCCTCCACTTT. The entire variable domain, with the rest obtained from reference TRBV7-2 and TRBJ1-6, is as follows: GAGVSQSPSNKVTEKGKDVELRCDPISGHTALYWYRQSLGQGLEFLIYFQGNSAPDKSGLPSDRFSAERTGGSVSTLTIQRTQQEDSAVYLCASNRGQGFFDSPLHFGNGTRLTVT.

The table lists this clone with a few counts. The V and J genes are TRBV30 and TRBJ1-1, with a possible D match to TRBD1 (5 bases). V was trimmed by 0 bases and J by 8 bases, leaving 16 bases between them. This CDR3 has 14 amino acids. Germline V CDR1 and CDR2: GTSNPN, SVGIG (reference sequence). DNA for the CDR3: TGTGCCTGGAGTGTAAAGGAGGGGTATGGAGAAGCTTTCTTT. It yields the protein CAWSVKEGYGEAFF.

The DNA of the CDR3 is TGTGCCAGCAGTGTGGGGGGTGGCGCAGATACGCAGTATTTT. It yields the protein CASSVGGGADTQYF. The chain carries TRBV6-4 and TRBJ2-3; a weak D match, TRBD2 (6 bases). V was pared by 4 bases and J by 4 bases, with 12 bases between. Germline assignment: CDR1 MRHNA and CDR2 SNTAGT. The CDR3 sequence is 14 residues long.

V is TRBV7-2 and J is TRBJ1-3; 7 bases are a match to TRBD1. The CDR3 runs to 12 residues. V was clipped by 5 bases and J by 9 bases; unmatched bases: 4. The germline CDR1 and CDR2 sequences are SGHTA and FQGNSA. The CDR3 protein is CASSATGATIYF. The CDR3 nucleotides are TGTGCCAGCAGCGCAACAGGGGCCACCATATATTTT.

This clone was seen a few times. The chain couples TRBV19 to TRBJ1-5; TRBD1 might be the D (5 bases). CDR1 and CDR2 from the germline V gene are LNHDA and SQIVND (reference sequence). V lost 3 bases, J lost 1 base, and 10 bases lay in between. The CDR3 contains 15 residues. This CDR3 is CASSIGGGSNQPQHF. CDR3 DNA: TGTGCCAGTAGTATTGGGGGAGGGAGCAATCAGCCCCAGCATTTT.

The chain employs TRBV6-1 and TRBJ2-5; tentatively, D is TRBD2 (6 bases). TRBJ2-7 matches the DNA end more closely, so the J call is doubtful. CDR3 length equals 14 residues. The germline CDR1 and CDR2 sequences are MNHNS and SASEGT. CDR3 coding DNA: TGTGCCAGCAGCAACCGGGAGAGCTCCTACGAGCAGTACTTC. Protein product: CASSNRESSYEQYF.

This clone was counted a few times. V usage is TRBV5-1 and J usage is TRBJ1-1; weak D call: TRBD1 (5 bases). The V gene's germline CDR1 is SGHRS and CDR2 YFSETQ. V lost 0 bases to trimming and J lost 1 base, with 13 bases between them. The CDR3 is 16 amino acids. DNA for the CDR3: TGCGCCAGCAGCTTGGGTCGGGCAGGGACGAACACTGAAGCTTTCTTT. Protein sequence: CASSLGRAGTNTEAFF.

The J gene is TRBJ2-7, the V gene TRBV6-4; D is unclear. Trimming left V 3 bases short and J 2 bases short, with 8 bases between. Germline-derived CDR1 and CDR2 are MRHNA and SNTAGT. The CDR3 consists of 13 residues. The CDR3 sequence is CASSEPGPYEQYF. CDR3 coding DNA: TGTGCCAGCAGTGAACCGGGCCCCTACGAGCAGTACTTC.

This clone was picked up a small number of times. The rearrangement uses TRBV7-9 and TRBJ1-6; 9 bases agree with TRBD1. The CDR3 runs to 16 residues. Germline loops: CDR1 SEHNR, CDR2 FQNEAQ (reference sequence). V gave up 3 bases and J gave up 3 bases; unmatched junction bases: 3. CDR3 bases: TGTGCCAGCAGCTTGGGACAGGGCTTCTATAATTCACCCCTCCACTTT. This gives the protein CASSLGQGFYNSPLHF.

This chain uses TRBV6-1 with TRBJ2-1; 9 positions match TRBD2. The junction had 6 bases not matched to a gene; V was cut back by 4 bases and J by 5 bases. CDR1 is MNHNS, CDR2 SASEGT, per germline. This CDR3 contains 15 residues. The CDR3 loop is CASSALAGSNNEQFF. The DNA of the CDR3 is TGTGCCAGCAGTGCGCTAGCGGGGAGTAACAATGAGCAGTTCTTC.

The chain recombines TRBV4-3 with TRBJ1-3; 9 bases align to TRBD1. Per germline, CDR1 LGHNA and CDR2 YSLEER. V shed 3 bases and J 0 bases; nucleotides not matched to a gene: 6. The CDR3 contains 17 residues. CDR3 in amino acids: CASSQFRQGDSGNTIYF. The CDR3 region has the DNA TGCGCCAGCAGCCAGTTCCGACAGGGGGACTCTGGAAACACCATATATTTT.

A remark on this clone: Compared with germline, one end of the junction differs, possibly owing to a read error. The chain has TRBV7-6 and TRBJ2-1; a possible D gene is TRBD2 (6 bases). This CDR3 comprises 14 residues. Germline V CDR1 and CDR2: SGHVS, FNYEAQ. CDR3 sequence: CASSAPGLHKEQFF. The CDR3 nucleotides are TGTGCCAGCAGCGCACCGGGACTCCACAAGGAGCAGTTCTTC. Full variable domain (missing parts from reference TRBV7-6 and TRBJ2-1): GAGVSQSPRYKVTKRGQDVALRCDPISGHVSLYWYRQALGQGPEFLTYFNYEAQQDKSGLPNDRFSAERPEGSISTLTIQRTEQRDSAMYRCASSAPGLHKEQFFGPGTRLTVL.

This chain joins TRBV7-3 and TRBJ2-1; D tentatively reads TRBD1 or TRBD2 (5 bases each). V lost 1 base to trimming and J lost 9 bases, with 10 bases between them. Looked up from germline, CDR1 is SGHTA and CDR2 is FQGTGA. CDR3 length: 13 amino acids. The CDR3: CASSLIGGGEQFF. In DNA form, the CDR3 reads TGTGCCAGCAGCTTAATAGGTGGGGGTGAGCAGTTCTTC.

The chain combines TRBV5-5 with TRBJ2-7; TRBD2 aligns across 13 bases. V shed 3 bases, J shed 2 bases, and the junction held 2 bases outside the gene matches. The CDR3 consists of 15 residues. Germline V gene data show CDR1 as SGHKS and CDR2 as YYEKEE (reference sequence). This chain's CDR3 is CASSSGLAGTYEQYF. The CDR3 DNA reads as TGTGCCAGCAGCTCGGGACTAGCGGGGACCTACGAGCAGTACTTC. Full variable domain (missing parts from reference TRBV5-5 and TRBJ2-7): DAGVTQSPTHLIKTRGQQVTLRCSPISGHKSVSWYQQVLGQGPQFIFQYYEKEERGRGNFPDRFSARQFPNYSSELNVNALLLGDSALYLCASSSGLAGTYEQYFGPGTRLTVT.

The genes are TRBV6-5 and TRBJ2-7, with D unclear. The germline V and J ends were trimmed by 5 bases and 2 bases, with 10 bases remaining between them. The CDR3 runs 13 residues. CDR1 is MNHEY, CDR2 SVGAGI, per germline. CDR3 sequence: CASSEPGPYEQYF. DNA for the CDR3: TGTGCCAGCAGTGAACCGGGCCCCTACGAGCAGTACTTC.

The chain combines TRBV5-6 with TRBJ2-7; 9 positions agree with TRBD1. The V gene's germline CDR1 is SGHDT and CDR2 YYEEEE. This CDR3 has 15 amino acids. V shed 4 bases and J 0 bases; nucleotides not matched to a gene: 5. The CDR3, as DNA: TGTGCCAGCAGCCACAGGGGGCAGAGCTCCTACGAGCAGTACTTC. This gives the protein CASSHRGQSSYEQYF.

CDR3 amino acids: CASSLQVGTDTQYF. The CDR3, as DNA: TGTGCCAGCAGCTTACAGGTGGGCACAGATACGCAGTATTTT. The chain links TRBV7-2 to TRBJ2-3, with unresolved D. CDR3 length: 14 residues. V lost 2 bases and J lost 1, with 7 bases in between. Germline V gene lookup returns CDR1 SGHTA and CDR2 FQGNSA.

V gene TRBV7-3 combines with J gene TRBJ1-1; D possibly corresponds to TRBD1 (6 bases). CDR3 size: 15 residues. V lost 5 bases and J lost 1, with 14 bases in between. Germline lookup yields CDR1 SGHTA and CDR2 FQGTGA. CDR3 coding DNA: TGTGCCAGCAGCCCCCTACAGGGAAAGAACACTGAAGCTTTCTTT. Translating gives CASSPLQGKNTEAFF.